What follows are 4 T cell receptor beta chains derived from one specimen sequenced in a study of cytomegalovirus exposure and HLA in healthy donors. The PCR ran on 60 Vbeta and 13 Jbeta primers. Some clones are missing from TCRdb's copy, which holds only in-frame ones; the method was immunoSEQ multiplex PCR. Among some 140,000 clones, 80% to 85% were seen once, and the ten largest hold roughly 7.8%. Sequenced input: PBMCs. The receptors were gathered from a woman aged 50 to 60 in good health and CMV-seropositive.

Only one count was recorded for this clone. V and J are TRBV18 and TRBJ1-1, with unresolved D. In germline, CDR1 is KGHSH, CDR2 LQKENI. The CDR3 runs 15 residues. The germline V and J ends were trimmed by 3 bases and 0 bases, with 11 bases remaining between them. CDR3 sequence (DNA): TGTGCCAGCTCACCTATCCGACTAATGAACACTGAAGCTTTCTTT. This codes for CASSPIRLMNTEAFF.

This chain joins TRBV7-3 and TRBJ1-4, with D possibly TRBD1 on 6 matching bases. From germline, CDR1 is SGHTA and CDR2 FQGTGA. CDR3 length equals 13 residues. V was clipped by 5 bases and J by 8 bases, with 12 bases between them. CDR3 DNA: TGTGCCAGCAGCCTCCGAAGGGGGGAAAAACTGTTTTTT. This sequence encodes CASSLRRGEKLFF.

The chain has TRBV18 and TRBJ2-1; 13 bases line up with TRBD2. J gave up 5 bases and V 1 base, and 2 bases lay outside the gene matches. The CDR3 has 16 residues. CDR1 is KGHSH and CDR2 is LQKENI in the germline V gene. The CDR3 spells CASSPRGLAGDNEQFF. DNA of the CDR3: TGTGCCAGCTCACCACGTGGACTAGCGGGAGACAATGAGCAGTTCTTC.

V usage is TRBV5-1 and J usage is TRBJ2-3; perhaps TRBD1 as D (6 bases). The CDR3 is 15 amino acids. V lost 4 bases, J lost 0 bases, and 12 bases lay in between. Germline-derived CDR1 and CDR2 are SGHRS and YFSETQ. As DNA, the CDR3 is TGCGCCAGCAGCGATACAGGGTTTAGCACAGATACGCAGTATTTT. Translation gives CASSDTGFSTDTQYF.